This is a list of T cell receptor beta chains from one sample in a study of shared clonotypes between healthy human individuals. Produced via immunoSEQ multiplex PCR; TCRdb's table is partial and in-frame only. The sample lists about 2.2 million clones, about 92% occurring once. Sequencing used naive CD8+ T cells from PBMCs. These receptor sequences come from a man younger than 35 in good health. Some clones in this sample may be carry-over from other donors' samples. Each CDR3 is given with its conserved first and last residue. A D gene is named only where the DNA matches it firmly. Clone size, where shown, is once, few, many, or a class for clones that have expanded.

>TRBV10-2|.|.|TRBJ1-1
TGCGCCAGCTGGGCGCGGGGGATGAACACTGAAGCTTTCTTT
CASWARGMNTEAFF
>TRBV5-3|TRBD1|.|TRBJ2-7
TGTGCCAGAAGCTTGGACAGGGGAGCCTACGAGCAGTACTTC
CARSLDRGAYEQYF
>TRBV9|TRBD2|.|TRBJ2-3
TGTGCCAGCAGCGTAGAAATGAGGTGGACTAGCGGGAACCCACCAGATACGCAGTATTTT
CASSVEMRWTSGNPPDTQYF
>TRBV6-5|.|.|TRBJ1-4
TGTGCCAGCAGTCCAAACAGCGGACGATTGGAAAAACTGTTTTTT
CASSPNSGRLEKLFF
>TRBV7-8|.|.|TRBJ1-5
TGTGCCAGCAGCTTGGGGGTAATCAGCAATCAGCCCCAGCATTTT
CASSLGVISNQPQHF
>TRBV12-5|.|.|TRBJ2-5
TGTGCTAGTGGTTTCCCGGGAGAGACCCAGTACTTC
CASGFPGETQYF
>TRBV28|TRBD2|.|TRBJ2-1
TGTGCCAGCAGTACCCGACTAGCGGGAACCTACAATGAGCAGTTCTTC
CASSTRLAGTYNEQFF
>TRBV19|.|few|TRBJ1-1
TGTGCCAGTAGTCCCCACCTATGGTTTGCTGAAGCTTTCTTT
CASSPHLWFAEAFF
>TRBV4-1|TRBD1|.|TRBJ1-5
TGCGCCAGCAGCCGTGGACAGGGGAATCAGCCCCAGCATTTT
CASSRGQGNQPQHF
>TRBV4-2|.|once|TRBJ2-1
TGTGCCAGCAGCCTTACTAGTCACCCCGTGCAGTTCTTC
CASSLTSHPVQFF
>TRBV27|.|.|TRBJ2-7
TGTGCCAGCAGCTACGGGGGCTTTGACGAGCAGTACTTC
CASSYGGFDEQYF
>TRBV27|.|.|TRBJ2-7
TGTGCCAGCAGTTCCCTCCCCACAGTCTACGAGCAGTACTTC
CASSSLPTVYEQYF
>TRBV5-1|.|.|TRBJ1-1
TGCGCCAGCAGCTTGCAGAGACTTAACACTGAAGCTTTCTTT
CASSLQRLNTEAFF
>TRBV11-2|TRBD2|once|TRBJ2-1
TGTGCCAGCAGCCTCCCGCCCCTACTAGCGGGAGTTAAGGATGAGCAGTTCTTC
CASSLPPLLAGVKDEQFF
>TRBV4-1|.|.|TRBJ1-1
TGCGCCAGCAGCCAAGTATGGGGTCAGGACACTGAAGCTTTCTTT
CASSQVWGQDTEAFF
>TRBV10-2|.|.|TRBJ2-1
TGCGCCAGCAAGACGATTGAGCAGTTCTTC
CASKTIEQFF